A selection of T cell receptor beta chains follows, all from one sample in a study of OX40 agonist ivuxolimab in advanced cancers. Measured with immunoSEQ multiplex PCR; TCRdb has only the in-frame clones, and not every one. This table holds 65,000 to 85,000 clones, roughly 90% found once. The sequencing used CD4+ or CD8+ T cells sorted from blood, collected in a trial of the OX40 agonist ivuxolimab. The receptor set was obtained from an adult with an advanced solid tumor such as melanoma, head and neck, liver or kidney cancer. Both conserved end residues are part of each CDR3. Each record gives: D gene, clone size, J gene, V gene, CDR3 protein, CDR3 DNA. D genes are given only for firm matches. Where a row states a size, it is once, few, many or the class of an expanded clone; other rows omit it.

d_call: -; clone_size: -; j_call: TRBJ2-3; v_call: TRBV27; cdr3_aa: CASRTRSTDTQYF; cdr3_nt: TGTGCCAGCAGAACTCGTAGCACAGATACGCAGTATTTT
d_call: -; clone_size: -; j_call: TRBJ2-3; v_call: TRBV27; cdr3_aa: CASSLYGETDTQYF; cdr3_nt: TGTGCCAGCAGTTTATACGGGGAAACAGATACGCAGTATTTT
d_call: TRBD1; clone_size: -; j_call: TRBJ1-2; v_call: TRBV9; cdr3_aa: CASSAPGGVSYGYTF; cdr3_nt: TGTGCCAGCAGCGCCCCAGGGGGTGTTAGCTATGGCTACACCTTC
d_call: TRBD2; clone_size: once; j_call: TRBJ2-7; v_call: TRBV11-3; cdr3_aa: CASSRIGGGEQYF; cdr3_nt: TGTGCCAGCAGCCGGATCGGGGGGGGCGAGCAGTACTTC
d_call: -; clone_size: -; j_call: TRBJ1-5; v_call: TRBV28; cdr3_aa: CATVEDSNQPQHF; cdr3_nt: TGTGCCACCGTTGAGGATAGCAATCAGCCCCAGCATTTT
d_call: -; clone_size: -; j_call: TRBJ1-4; v_call: TRBV18; cdr3_aa: CASSPSRVNSYEKLFF; cdr3_nt: TGTGCCAGCTCACCGTCCAGGGTAAATTCTTATGAAAAACTGTTTTTT
d_call: -; clone_size: few; j_call: TRBJ1-1; v_call: TRBV5-4; cdr3_aa: CASSLDLGATEAFF; cdr3_nt: TGTGCCAGCAGCTTGGATTTGGGCGCAACTGAAGCTTTCTTT
d_call: TRBD1; clone_size: -; j_call: TRBJ2-5; v_call: TRBV28; cdr3_aa: CASSHRGRQETQYF; cdr3_nt: TGTGCCAGCAGTCACAGGGGGCGGCAAGAGACCCAGTACTTC
d_call: TRBD2; clone_size: -; j_call: TRBJ2-7; v_call: TRBV5-1; cdr3_aa: CASSLELAGGPGASYEQYF; cdr3_nt: TGCGCCAGCAGCTTGGAACTAGCGGGAGGCCCAGGAGCCTCCTACGAGCAGTACTTC
d_call: -; clone_size: -; j_call: TRBJ2-2; v_call: TRBV15; cdr3_aa: CATSRDGDTGELFF; cdr3_nt: TGTGCCACCAGCAGAGATGGGGACACCGGGGAGCTGTTTTTT
d_call: -; clone_size: -; j_call: TRBJ1-4; v_call: TRBV4-1; cdr3_aa: CASSQVDARKKLFF; cdr3_nt: TGCGCCAGCAGCCAAGTTGATGCCCGGAAAAAACTGTTTTTT
d_call: -; clone_size: -; j_call: TRBJ1-1; v_call: TRBV14; cdr3_aa: CASSRRAQFRTEAFF; cdr3_nt: TGTGCCAGCAGCCGCAGGGCCCAATTTAGGACTGAAGCTTTCTTT
d_call: -; clone_size: -; j_call: TRBJ2-3; v_call: TRBV10-1; cdr3_aa: CASSKFSTDTQYF; cdr3_nt: TGCGCCAGCAGTAAATTTAGCACAGATACGCAGTATTTT
d_call: TRBD2; clone_size: once; j_call: TRBJ2-7; v_call: TRBV10-3; cdr3_aa: CAISEGPTSGRSHEQYF; cdr3_nt: TGTGCCATCAGTGAGGGGCCGACTAGCGGGAGAAGTCACGAGCAGTACTTC
d_call: -; clone_size: few; j_call: TRBJ2-5; v_call: TRBV6-1; cdr3_aa: CASSENLNGETQYF; cdr3_nt: TGTGCCAGCAGTGAAAATCTCAACGGAGAGACCCAGTACTTC
d_call: -; clone_size: -; j_call: TRBJ2-7; v_call: TRBV2; cdr3_aa: CASNDLTYEQYF; cdr3_nt: TGTGCCAGCAACGACTTAACCTACGAGCAGTACTTC
d_call: TRBD1; clone_size: once; j_call: TRBJ1-5; v_call: TRBV10-2; cdr3_aa: CASSQRQGQQPQHF; cdr3_nt: TGCGCCAGCAGCCAAAGACAGGGCCAGCAGCCCCAGCATTTT